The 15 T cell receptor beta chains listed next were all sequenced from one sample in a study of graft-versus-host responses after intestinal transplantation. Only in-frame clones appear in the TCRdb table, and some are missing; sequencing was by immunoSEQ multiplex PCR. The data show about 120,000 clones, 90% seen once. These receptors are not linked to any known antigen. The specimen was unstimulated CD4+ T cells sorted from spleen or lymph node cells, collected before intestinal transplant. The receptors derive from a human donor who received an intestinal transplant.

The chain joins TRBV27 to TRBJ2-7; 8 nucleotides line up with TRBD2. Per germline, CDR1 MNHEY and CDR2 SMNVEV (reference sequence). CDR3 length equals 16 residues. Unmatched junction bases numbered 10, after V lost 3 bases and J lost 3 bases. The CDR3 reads CASSFGPMTSDYEQYF. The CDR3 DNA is TGTGCCAGCAGTTTTGGTCCAATGACTAGCGACTACGAGCAGTACTTC.

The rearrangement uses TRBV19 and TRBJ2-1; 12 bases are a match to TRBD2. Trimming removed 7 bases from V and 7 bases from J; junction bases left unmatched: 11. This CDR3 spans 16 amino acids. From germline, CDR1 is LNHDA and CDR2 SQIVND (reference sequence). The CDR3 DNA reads TGTGCCAGTAAATTTTCGACTAGCGGGAGAAGGAATGAGCAGTTCTTC. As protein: CASKFSTSGRRNEQFF.

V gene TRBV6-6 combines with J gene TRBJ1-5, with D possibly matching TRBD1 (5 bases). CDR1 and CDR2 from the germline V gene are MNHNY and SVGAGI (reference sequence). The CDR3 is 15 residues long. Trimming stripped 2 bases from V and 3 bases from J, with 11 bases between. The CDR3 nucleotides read TGTGCCAGCAGTTACGGTCAGGGAAACAATCAGCCCCAGCATTTT. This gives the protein CASSYGQGNNQPQHF.

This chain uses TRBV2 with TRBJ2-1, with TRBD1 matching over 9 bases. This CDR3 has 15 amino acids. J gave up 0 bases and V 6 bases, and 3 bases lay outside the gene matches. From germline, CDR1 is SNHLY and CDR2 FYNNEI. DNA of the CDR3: TGTGCCAGCAGGGGGGACAGGGCCTCCTACAATGAGCAGTTCTTC. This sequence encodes CASRGDRASYNEQFF.

The CDR3 coding sequence is TGTGCCAGCAGACGTTACACGGGTAACTATGGCTACACCTTC. Amino acids: CASRRYTGNYGYTF. The V gene is TRBV5-4, the J gene TRBJ1-2; D is unresolved. The germline V gene encodes CDR1 SGHNT and CDR2 YYREEE (reference sequence). The CDR3 has 14 amino acids. V was shortened by 5 bases and J by 1 base, with 12 bases between the two germline ends.

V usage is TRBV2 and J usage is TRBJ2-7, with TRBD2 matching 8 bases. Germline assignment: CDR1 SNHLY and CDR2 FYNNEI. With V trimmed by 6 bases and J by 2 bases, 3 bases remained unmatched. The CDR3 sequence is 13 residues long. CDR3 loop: CASRGTSTYEQYF. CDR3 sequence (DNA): TGTGCCAGCAGGGGGACTAGTACCTACGAGCAGTACTTC.

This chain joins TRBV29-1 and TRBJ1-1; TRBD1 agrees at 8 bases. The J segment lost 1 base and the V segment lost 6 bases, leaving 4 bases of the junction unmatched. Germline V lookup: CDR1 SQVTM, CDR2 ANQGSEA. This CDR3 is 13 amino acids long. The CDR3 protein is CSVRGQGNTEAFF. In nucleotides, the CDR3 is TGCAGCGTCCGCGGACAGGGGAACACTGAAGCTTTCTTT.

The CDR3 DNA follows: TGCGCCAGCAGCTTCGGACTAGCGGGGACCTACGAGCAGTACTTC. It yields the protein CASSFGLAGTYEQYF. The chain joins TRBV5-1 to TRBJ2-7; TRBD2 matches 12 bases. The CDR3 has 15 amino acids. The V and J ends lost 2 bases and 2 bases, in that order; junction bases with no gene match: 2. CDR1 is SGHRS and CDR2 is YFSETQ in the germline V gene.

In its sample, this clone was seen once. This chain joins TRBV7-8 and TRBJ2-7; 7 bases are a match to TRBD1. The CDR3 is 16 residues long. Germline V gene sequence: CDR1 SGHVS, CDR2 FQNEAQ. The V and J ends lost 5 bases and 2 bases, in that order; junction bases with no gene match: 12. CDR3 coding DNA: TGTGCCAGCAGCCCTTACTTGACAGGGTTTACCTACGAGCAGTACTTC. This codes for CASSPYLTGFTYEQYF.

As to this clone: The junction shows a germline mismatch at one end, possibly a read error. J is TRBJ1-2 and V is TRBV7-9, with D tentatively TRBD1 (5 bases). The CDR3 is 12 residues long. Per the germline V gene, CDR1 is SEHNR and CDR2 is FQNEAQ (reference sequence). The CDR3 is CASSLDPARVFF. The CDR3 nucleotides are TGTGCCAGCAGCTTAGATCCGGCCAGGGTCTTCTTC.

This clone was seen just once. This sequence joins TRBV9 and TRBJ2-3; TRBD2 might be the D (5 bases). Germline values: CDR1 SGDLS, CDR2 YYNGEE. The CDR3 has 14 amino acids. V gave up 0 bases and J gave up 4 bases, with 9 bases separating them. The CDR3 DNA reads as TGTGCCAGCAGCGTAGACGAGGGCGCAGATACGCAGTATTTT. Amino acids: CASSVDEGADTQYF. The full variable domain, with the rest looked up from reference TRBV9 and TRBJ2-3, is DSGVTQTPKHLITATGQRVTLRCSPRSGDLSVYWYQQSLDQGLQFLIQYYNGEERAKGNILERFSAQQFPDLHSELNLSSLELGDSALYFCASSVDEGADTQYFGPGTRLTVL.

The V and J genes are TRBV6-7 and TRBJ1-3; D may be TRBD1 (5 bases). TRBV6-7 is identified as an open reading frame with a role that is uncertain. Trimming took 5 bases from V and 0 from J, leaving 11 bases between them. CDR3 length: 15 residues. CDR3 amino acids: CASSPRRASGNTIYF. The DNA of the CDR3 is TGTGCCAGCAGTCCCCGCAGGGCCTCTGGAAACACCATATATTTT.

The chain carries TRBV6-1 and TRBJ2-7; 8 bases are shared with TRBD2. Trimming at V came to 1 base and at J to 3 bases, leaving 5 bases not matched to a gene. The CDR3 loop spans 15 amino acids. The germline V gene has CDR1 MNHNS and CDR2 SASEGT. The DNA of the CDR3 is TGTGCCAGCAGTGAAGAAGCGGGAGCCTTCTACGAGCAGTACTTC. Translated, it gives CASSEEAGAFYEQYF.

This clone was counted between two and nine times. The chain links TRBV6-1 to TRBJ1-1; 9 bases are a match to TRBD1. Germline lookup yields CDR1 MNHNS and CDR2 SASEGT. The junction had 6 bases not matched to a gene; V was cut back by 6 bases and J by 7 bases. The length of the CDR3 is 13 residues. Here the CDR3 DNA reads TGTGCCAGCAGGTCGGACAGGGGCTATGAAGCTTTCTTT. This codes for CASRSDRGYEAFF.

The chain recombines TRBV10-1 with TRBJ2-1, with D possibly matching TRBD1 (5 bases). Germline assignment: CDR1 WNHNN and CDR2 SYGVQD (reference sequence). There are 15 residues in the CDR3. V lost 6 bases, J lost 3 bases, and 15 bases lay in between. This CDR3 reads CASSLSQGVYNEQFF. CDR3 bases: TGCGCCAGCAGCCTCTCTCAGGGCGTCTACAATGAGCAGTTCTTC.